In this sample, the clone carrying this T cell receptor beta chain turned up a few times. The data derive from a study of CD8+ T cells in alopecia areata. Treatment defined: oral pan-JAK inhibitor, 5-10 mg twice daily. The authors extracted RNA and reverse transcribed it into cDNA as the sequencing template. Clones were read by immunoSEQ multiplex PCR, and TCRdb kept only the in-frame ones, dropping some. The table lists around 190,000 clones, just under 65% of them singletons. Germline V lookup: CDR1 DFQATT, CDR2 SNEGSKA (reference sequence). The CDR3 has 11 residues. Trimming pared 6 bases from V and 1 base from J, leaving 4 bases between.

The TCR was taken from a human donor with alopecia areata. This sample comprised CD4+ T cells sorted from blood, obtained at approximately week 49, from a patient treated with tofacitinib. V is TRBV20-1 and J is TRBJ2-4; no clear D gene. The CDR3 nucleotides read TGCAGTGCAGGGGCCAAAAACATTCAGTACTTC. This codes for CSAGAKNIQYF.